This TCR beta chain was sequenced during a study of shared clonotypes between healthy human individuals. Deep was the level at which the assay was run. The method was immunoSEQ multiplex PCR; TCRdb's version includes in-frame clones alone and lacks a portion of them. Found here are some 2,000,000 clones, 95% of them singletons; the top ten hold roughly 0.13%. Study outcomes and limitations: Although depth was large, rarefaction showed that sequencing of the sorted subsets was incomplete.

The CDR3 totals 14 residues. J lost 6 bases, V lost 6 bases, and 5 bases had no gene match. The germline CDR1 and CDR2 sequences are ENHRY and SYGVKD. This clone was detected once. Its specificity is unknown. The TCR sequence derives from a man between 18 and 35 years old in good health. The rearrangement links TRBV10-3 to TRBJ2-7, with 13 positions matching TRBD2. The sample comprised naive CD4+ T cells sorted from blood. Specified subset: CD45RA+ positively selected. CDR3 protein: CAISPTSGGFEQYF. DNA for the CDR3: TGTGCCATCAGCCCGACTAGCGGGGGGTTCGAGCAGTACTTC.